These 11 T cell receptor beta chains came from one sample sequenced in a study of STAT3 mutations in large granular lymphocyte leukemia. Study results and caveats: Every T-cell large granular lymphocyte leukemia patient had at least one immunodominant TCR beta clonotype.

These receptors have no identified antigens. Data came from immunoSEQ multiplex PCR; TCRdb stores just in-frame clones and leaves some out. This table holds some 5,800 clones, 60% to 85% found once. The sample taken for sequencing was peripheral blood mononuclear cells. Receptor source: a man aged 40-50 years with T-cell large granular lymphocyte leukemia. Some clones in this sample may be carry-over from other donors' samples.

The CDR3 DNA sequence: TGTGCCAGCAGCAAAGGAGGCTACGAGCAGTACTTC. Amino acids: CASSKGGYEQYF. The chain couples TRBV21-1 to TRBJ2-7; the D call TRBD2 from the table was never checked on the DNA. TRBV21-1 is given as a pseudogene. This CDR3 has 12 residues.

The chain uses TRBV5-1 and TRBJ2-1; the match to TRBD2 covers 9 bases. Trimming at V came to 1 base and at J to 4 bases, leaving 3 bases not matched to a gene. The CDR3 loop spans 15 amino acids. Germline loops: CDR1 SGHRS, CDR2 YFSETQ. This CDR3 reads CASSLSSGIYNEQFF. The CDR3 nucleotides read TGCGCCAGCAGCTTGTCTAGCGGGATTTACAATGAGCAGTTCTTC.

This chain uses TRBV7-9 with TRBJ2-7; 9 nucleotides agree with TRBD2. V trimming: 0 bases; J trimming: 3 bases; junction bases outside the gene matches: 9. This CDR3 region has 17 residues. Germline CDR1 SEHNR, CDR2 FQNEAQ (reference sequence). The CDR3 bases are TGTGCCAGCAGCTTAGCGCCTAGCGGGACGGGGAGCTACGAGCAGTACTTC. It is translated as CASSLAPSGTGSYEQYF.

The V gene is TRBV5-1, the J gene TRBJ1-1; D perhaps matches TRBD1 (6 bases). The CDR3 is 13 amino acids. V was trimmed by 6 bases and J by 1 base, leaving 10 bases between them. CDR1 is SGHRS, CDR2 YFSETQ, per germline. The CDR3 DNA reads TGCGCCAGCACCGGACAGACGAACACTGAAGCTTTCTTT. This encodes CASTGQTNTEAFF.

The gene calls are TRBV30 and TRBJ2-1; D is undetermined. The ends were cut back, 4 bases at V and 4 bases at J, with 14 bases in the middle. The CDR3 has 14 amino acids. Germline V gives CDR1 GTSNPN, CDR2 SVGIG (reference sequence). CDR3 loop: CAWTPRSLYNEQFF. Here the CDR3 DNA reads TGTGCCTGGACACCTAGGAGCCTTTACAATGAGCAGTTCTTC.

With respect to this clone: Other nucleotide sequences from this sample produce the same CDR3. The chain carries TRBV7-8 and TRBJ2-2; D remains unclear. The CDR3 runs to 15 residues. Trimming cost V 2 bases and J 2 bases, with 9 bases left between them. Germline CDR1 and CDR2: SGHVS and FQNEAQ. The CDR3 DNA follows: TGTGCCAGCAGCTTATCCCCTGATAACACCGGGGAGCTGTTTTTT. Its protein product is CASSLSPDNTGELFF. The full variable domain, with the rest looked up from reference TRBV7-8 and TRBJ2-2, is GAGVSQSPRYKVAKRGQDVALRCDPISGHVSLFWYQQALGQGPEFLTYFQNEAQLDKSGLPSDRFFAERPEGSVSTLKIQRTQQEDSAVYLCASSLSPDNTGELFFGEGSRLTVL.

The rearrangement links TRBV9 to TRBJ2-7; 11 nucleotides agree with TRBD2. The CDR3 length is 14 residues. Per the germline V gene, CDR1 is SGDLS and CDR2 is YYNGEE. J gave up 7 bases and V 4 bases, and 7 bases lay outside the gene matches. CDR3 nucleotide sequence: TGTGCCAGCAGCATCGGGACTAGCGGAAGGGAGCAGTACTTC. Translating it yields CASSIGTSGREQYF.

This clone was seen more than once but under ten times. The chain is built from TRBV27 and TRBJ1-1; 12 bases agree with TRBD1. Germline CDR1 MNHEY, CDR2 SMNVEV (reference sequence). After removal of 8 bases from V and 11 bases from J, the junction contained 30 bases not matched to a gene. This CDR3 spans 20 amino acids. CDR3 in amino acids: CASQPYSGRGQGASGRDAFF. In nucleotides, the CDR3 is TGTGCCAGCCAACCTTACTCCGGGCGGGGACAGGGGGCGTCGGGGAGGGACGCTTTCTTT.

The rearrangement links TRBV4-1 to TRBJ2-1; 7 bases are shared with TRBD2. The V gene's germline CDR1 is MGHRA and CDR2 YSYEKL. This CDR3 comprises 18 residues. Losses at the gene ends were 4 bases for V and 8 bases for J; bases not matched to a gene: 20. CDR3 sequence: CASSLPPRASGSEYEQFF. The CDR3 DNA reads as TGCGCCAGCAGCCTCCCTCCGCGGGCTAGCGGCTCGGAATATGAGCAGTTCTTC.

The chain joins TRBV11-2 to TRBJ2-1; D may be TRBD1 (8 bases). V lost 3 bases and J lost 5, with 17 bases in between. There are 16 residues in the CDR3. Germline V CDR1 and CDR2: SGHAT, FQNNGV. CDR3 protein: CASSLARTGRDNEQFF. CDR3 nucleotide sequence: TGTGCCAGCAGCTTGGCCAGGACAGGGAGGGACAATGAGCAGTTCTTC.

The chain links TRBV5-1 to TRBJ2-7; D possibly corresponds to TRBD1 (6 bases). Germline assignment: CDR1 SGHRS and CDR2 YFSETQ. The V gene lost 5 bases and the J gene lost 2 bases, with 14 bases spanning the gap. CDR3 length equals 14 residues. The CDR3 nucleotides read TGCGCCAGCAGTCTGGGGGCGAGTACCTACGAGCAGTACTTC. This gives the protein CASSLGASTYEQYF. Using reference TRBV5-1 and TRBJ2-7 for the parts outside the CDR3, the full variable domain is KAGVTQTPRYLIKTRGQQVTLSCSPISGHRSVSWYQQTPGQGLQFLFEYFSETQRNKGNFPGRFSGRQFSNSRSEMNVSTLELGDSALYLCASSLGASTYEQYFGPGTRLTVT.